This TCR beta chain was documented in a study of OX40 agonist ivuxolimab in advanced cancers. Study-level background: Ivuxolimab was an agonistic, fully human IgG2 monoclonal antibody directed against OX40 (CD134), a costimulatory receptor. Intravenous ivuxolimab was administered to patients every 2 weeks at six dose levels: 0.01, 0.1, 0.3, 1.5, 3 and 10 mg/kg. Of the roughly 54 dose-escalation patients, hepatocellular carcinoma was present in approximately 20, melanoma in roughly 15, renal cell carcinoma in 9 and head and neck cancer in 9. In the dose-escalation cohort, roughly 80% of patients were male, and the mean age was about 55 years, with a range of about 23 to 90. Prior anti-PD-1, anti-PD-L1 or anti-CTLA-4 therapy was permitted, and about two fifths of dose-escalation patients had received checkpoint inhibitors. Three dose-escalation patients achieved partial responses, one with hepatocellular carcinoma and two with cutaneous melanoma. Peripheral TCRbeta sequencing aimed to test whether ivuxolimab altered TCR sequence diversity and caused clonal T-cell expansion. The monotherapy dose-escalation portion (N ≈ 52 patients) of the phase I ivuxolimab trial is reported in the paper. Overall results and qualifications from the work: At doses from 0.1 to 3.0 mg/kg, clonal expansion was seen in both CD4+ and CD8+ blood T cells between baseline and week 6. Low levels of normalized T-cell clonal expansion were also seen in some patients who did not respond. After ivuxolimab, expanded clones were on average more numerous among CD8+ T cells than among CD4+ T cells. In the 0.1-3.0 mg/kg groups, partial responders were among the patients with the lowest normalized peripheral clonal expansion, particularly in CD8+ T cells. Antigen specificity was not determined for the clonally expanded peripheral T cells.

Ends trimmed: V by 6 bases, J by 3 bases; bases unmatched to a gene: 9. CDR3 length: 16 amino acids, cysteine to phenylalanine. Here the CDR3 DNA is all that survives: 48 bases in frame from base 1. Sequences SNHLY (CDR1) and FYNNEI (CDR2) are obtained from the germline V gene. Genomic DNA was extracted from sorted cells for sequencing of the TCRbeta CDR3 region. The immunoSEQ Assay was used for sequencing of TCRbeta CDR3 regions. As stored in TCRdb, this immuneACCESS dataset retains in-frame rearrangements with V and J assigned. A fraction of the clones does not appear; measured against another copy, unresolved V genes explain less than half of the discrepancy, and the remainder lacks a known reason. The sample contains about 81,000 clones, under 95% of them found a single time. The ten largest clones capture roughly 13% of the sample. The trial excluded patients who had a history of autoimmune disease or were on systemic immunosuppression. In every dose cohort, peripheral blood was drawn for TCR sequencing at baseline, cycle 4 day 1, and cycle 7 day 1. The samples were taken from a phase I, first-in-human, multicenter, open-label dose-escalation trial of ivuxolimab. The trial enrolled adults with locally advanced or metastatic head and neck squamous cell, hepatocellular, melanoma or renal cell carcinoma. Before TCR sequencing, CD4+ and CD8+ T cells were separately sorted from peripheral blood.

Regarding this clone: Its target antigen remains unknown. Qualities for individual bases were not recorded, and no much larger clone is one base off.

The chain is made from TRBV2 and TRBJ1-5; 9 bases in the junction line up with TRBD1. This receptor was taken from an adult with an advanced solid tumor such as melanoma, head and neck, liver or kidney cancer. The sample here was CD4+ or CD8+ T cells sorted from blood, taken in a trial of the OX40 agonist ivuxolimab. The DNA is TGTGCCAGCAGGCGGACAGGGGACGCCCTCAATCAGCCCCAGCATTTT. Translation gives CASRRTGDALNQPQHF.